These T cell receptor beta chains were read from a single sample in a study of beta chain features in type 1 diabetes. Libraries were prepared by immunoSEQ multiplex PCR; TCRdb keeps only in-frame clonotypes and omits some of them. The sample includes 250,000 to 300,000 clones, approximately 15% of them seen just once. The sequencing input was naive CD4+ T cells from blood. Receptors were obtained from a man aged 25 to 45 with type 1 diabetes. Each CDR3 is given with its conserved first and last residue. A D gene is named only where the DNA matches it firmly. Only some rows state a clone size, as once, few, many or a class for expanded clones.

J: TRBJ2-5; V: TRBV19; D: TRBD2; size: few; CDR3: CATRGQETQYF; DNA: TGTGCCACGCGGGGGCAAGAGACCCAGTACTTC
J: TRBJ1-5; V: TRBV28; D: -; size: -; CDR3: CASSLQDQPQHF; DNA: TGTGCCAGCAGCCTCCAGGATCAGCCCCAGCATTTT
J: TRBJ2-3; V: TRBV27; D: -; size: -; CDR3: CASSFEGVGANTQYF; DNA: TGTGCCAGCAGTTTTGAGGGGGTGGGAGCGAATACGCAGTATTTT
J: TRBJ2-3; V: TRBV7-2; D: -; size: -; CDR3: CASSFSSTDTQYF; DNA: TGTGCCAGCAGCTTTTCTAGCACAGATACGCAGTATTTT
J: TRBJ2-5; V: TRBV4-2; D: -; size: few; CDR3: CASSPGGRRGHQETQYF; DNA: TGTGCCAGCAGCCCCGGGGGGCGGCGGGGACACCAAGAGACCCAGTACTTC
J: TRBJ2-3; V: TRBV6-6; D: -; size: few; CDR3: CASREVQADTQYF; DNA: TGTGCCAGCAGGGAGGTCCAGGCAGATACGCAGTATTTT
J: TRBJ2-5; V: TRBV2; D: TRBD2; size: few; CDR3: CASKLAGVETQYF; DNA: TGTGCCAGCAAACTAGCGGGAGTGGAGACCCAGTACTTC
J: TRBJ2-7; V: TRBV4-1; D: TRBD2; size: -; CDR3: CASSQVGRSYEQYF; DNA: TGCGCCAGCAGCCAAGTCGGGAGGTCCTACGAGCAGTACTTC
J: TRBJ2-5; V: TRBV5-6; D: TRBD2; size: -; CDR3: CASSLPSGQETQYF; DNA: TGTGCCAGCAGCTTGCCTAGCGGACAAGAGACCCAGTACTTC
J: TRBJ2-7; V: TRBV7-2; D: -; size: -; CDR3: CASSLADRYEQYF; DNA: TGTGCCAGCAGCTTAGCGGACAGATACGAGCAGTACTTC
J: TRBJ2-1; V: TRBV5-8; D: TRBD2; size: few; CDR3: CASSLYPSGYSYNEQFF; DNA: TGTGCCAGCAGCTTGTATCCTAGCGGTTACTCCTACAATGAGCAGTTCTTC
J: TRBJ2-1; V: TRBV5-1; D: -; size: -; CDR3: CASSLGRGQEFF; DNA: TGCGCCAGCAGCCTCGGAAGGGGCCAGGAGTTCTTC
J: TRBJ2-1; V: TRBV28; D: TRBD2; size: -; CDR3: CASSLGGSVYNEQFF; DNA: TGTGCCAGCAGTTTAGGCGGGAGTGTCTACAATGAGCAGTTCTTC
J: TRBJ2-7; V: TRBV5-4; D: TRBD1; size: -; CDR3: CASSLPGQGTYEQYF; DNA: TGTGCCAGCAGCTTACCGGGACAGGGCACCTACGAGCAGTACTTC
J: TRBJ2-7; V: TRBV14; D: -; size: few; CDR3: CASSQEMTGVYEQYF; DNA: TGTGCCAGCAGCCAAGAAATGACAGGAGTCTACGAGCAGTACTTC
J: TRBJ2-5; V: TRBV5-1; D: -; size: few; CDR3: CASSSQGTETQYF; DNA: TGCGCCAGCAGCTCGCAGGGGACGGAGACCCAGTACTTC
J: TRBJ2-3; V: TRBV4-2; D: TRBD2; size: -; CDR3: CASSQDSQRELTDTQYF; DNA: TGTGCCAGCAGCCAAGATAGCCAGCGGGAGTTGACAGATACGCAGTATTTT
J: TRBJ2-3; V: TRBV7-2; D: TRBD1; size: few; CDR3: CASSSNPTGGSDTQYF; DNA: TGTGCCAGCAGCTCTAATCCTACAGGGGGCTCAGATACGCAGTATTTT
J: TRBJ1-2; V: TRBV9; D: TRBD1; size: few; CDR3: CASSVTGISAGYTF; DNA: TGTGCCAGCAGTGTGACAGGGATTTCGGCTGGCTACACCTTC
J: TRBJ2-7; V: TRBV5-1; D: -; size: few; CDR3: CASSFRGNYEQYF; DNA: TGCGCCAGCAGCTTTAGGGGGAACTACGAGCAGTACTTC
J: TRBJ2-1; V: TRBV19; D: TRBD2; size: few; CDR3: CASSRLASTTNNEQFF; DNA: TGTGCCAGTAGCCGACTAGCGTCTACCACCAACAATGAGCAGTTCTTC
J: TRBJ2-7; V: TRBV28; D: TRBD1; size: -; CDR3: CASSSTGTDTYEQYF; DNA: TGTGCCAGCAGTTCCACCGGGACAGACACCTACGAGCAGTACTTC
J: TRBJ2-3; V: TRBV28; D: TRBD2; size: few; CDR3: CASSSTGGLSDTDTQYF; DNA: TGTGCCAGCAGTTCGACGGGAGGCCTATCCGACACAGATACGCAGTATTTT
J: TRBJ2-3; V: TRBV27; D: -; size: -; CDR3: CASSLAASTDTQYF; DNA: TGTGCCAGCAGTTTAGCGGCTAGCACAGATACGCAGTATTTT
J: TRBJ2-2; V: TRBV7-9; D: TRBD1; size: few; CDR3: CASSTGTGARSTGELFF; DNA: TGTGCCAGCAGCACTGGGACAGGGGCTCGGAGTACCGGGGAGCTGTTTTTT
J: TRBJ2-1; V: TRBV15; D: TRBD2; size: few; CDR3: CATSKSGTSGYNEQFF; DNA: TGTGCCACCAGCAAATCTGGGACTAGCGGCTACAATGAGCAGTTCTTC
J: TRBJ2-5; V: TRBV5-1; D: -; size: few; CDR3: CASRQGSPLETQYF; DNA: TGCGCCAGCAGGCAGGGGAGCCCCCTAGAGACCCAGTACTTC
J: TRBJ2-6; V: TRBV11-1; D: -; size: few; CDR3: CASSATGGASGANVLTF; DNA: TGTGCCAGCAGCGCAACAGGGGGGGCTAGTGGGGCCAACGTCCTGACTTTC
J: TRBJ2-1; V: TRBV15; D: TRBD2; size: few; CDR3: CATSRDSAGEEQFF; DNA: TGTGCCACCAGCAGAGATTCCGCGGGAGAGGAGCAGTTCTTC
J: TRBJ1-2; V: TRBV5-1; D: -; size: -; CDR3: CASSLGQASYGYTF; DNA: TGCGCCAGCAGCTTGGGACAGGCGAGCTATGGCTACACCTTC
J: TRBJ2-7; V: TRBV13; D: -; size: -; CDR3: CASSLMGSSYEQYF; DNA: TGTGCCAGCAGCCTGATGGGGAGCTCCTACGAGCAGTACTTC
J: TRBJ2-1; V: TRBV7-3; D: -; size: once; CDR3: CASSLVNRDHFNEQFF; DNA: TGTGCCAGCAGCTTAGTGAACAGGGACCACTTCAATGAGCAGTTCTTC
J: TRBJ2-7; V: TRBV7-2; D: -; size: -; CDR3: CASSPRYEQYF; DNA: TGTGCCAGCAGCCCGAGGTACGAGCAGTACTTC
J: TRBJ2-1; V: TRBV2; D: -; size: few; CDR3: CASRRTFSSYNEQFF; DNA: TGTGCCAGCAGGCGGACTTTTAGCTCCTACAATGAGCAGTTCTTC
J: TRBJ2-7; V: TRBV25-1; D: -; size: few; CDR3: CASTEPEVPYEQYF; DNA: TGTGCCAGCACAGAACCCGAAGTTCCCTACGAGCAGTACTTC
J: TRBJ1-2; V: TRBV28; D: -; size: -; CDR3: CASTLAWPSQANYGYTF; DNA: TGTGCCAGCACGCTCGCCTGGCCTTCACAAGCTAACTATGGCTACACCTTC
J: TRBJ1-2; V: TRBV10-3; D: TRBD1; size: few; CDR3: CAIRPGTGSNYGYTF; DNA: TGTGCCATCAGACCCGGGACAGGTTCTAACTATGGCTACACCTTC
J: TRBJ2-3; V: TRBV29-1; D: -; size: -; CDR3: CSVEALADTQYF; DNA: TGCAGCGTTGAAGCTTTAGCAGATACGCAGTATTTT
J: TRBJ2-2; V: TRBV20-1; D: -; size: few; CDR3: CSAPRTGELFF; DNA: TGCAGTGCTCCGAGGACCGGGGAGCTGTTTTTT
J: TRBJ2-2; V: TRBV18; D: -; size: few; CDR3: CASSSSLANTGELFF; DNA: TGTGCCAGCTCTTCTTCGTTGGCTAACACCGGGGAGCTGTTTTTT
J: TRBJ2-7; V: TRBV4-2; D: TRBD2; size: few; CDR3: CASSQEGIAGGPGEQYF; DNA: TGTGCCAGCAGCCAAGAGGGAATAGCGGGAGGGCCAGGAGAGCAGTACTTC
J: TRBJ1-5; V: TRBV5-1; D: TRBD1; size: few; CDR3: CASSGDRDQPQHF; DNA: TGCGCCAGCAGCGGGGACAGAGATCAGCCCCAGCATTTT